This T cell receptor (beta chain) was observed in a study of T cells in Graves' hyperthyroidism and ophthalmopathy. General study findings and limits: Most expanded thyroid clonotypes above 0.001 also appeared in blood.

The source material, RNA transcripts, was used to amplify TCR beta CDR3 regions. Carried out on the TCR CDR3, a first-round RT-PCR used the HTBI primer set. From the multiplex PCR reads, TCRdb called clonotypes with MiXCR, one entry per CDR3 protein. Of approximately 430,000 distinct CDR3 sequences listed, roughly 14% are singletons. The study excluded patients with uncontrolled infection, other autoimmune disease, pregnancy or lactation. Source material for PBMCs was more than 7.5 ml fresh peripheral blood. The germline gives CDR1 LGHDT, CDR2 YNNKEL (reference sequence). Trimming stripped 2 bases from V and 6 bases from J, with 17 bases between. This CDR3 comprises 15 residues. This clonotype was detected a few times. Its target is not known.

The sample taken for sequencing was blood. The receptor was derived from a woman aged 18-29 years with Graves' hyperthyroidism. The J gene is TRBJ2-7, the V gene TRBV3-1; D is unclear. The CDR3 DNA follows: TGTGCCAGCAGCCAATATAAAGGGAACCCCTCCGAGCAGTACTTC. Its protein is CASSQYKGNPSEQYF.